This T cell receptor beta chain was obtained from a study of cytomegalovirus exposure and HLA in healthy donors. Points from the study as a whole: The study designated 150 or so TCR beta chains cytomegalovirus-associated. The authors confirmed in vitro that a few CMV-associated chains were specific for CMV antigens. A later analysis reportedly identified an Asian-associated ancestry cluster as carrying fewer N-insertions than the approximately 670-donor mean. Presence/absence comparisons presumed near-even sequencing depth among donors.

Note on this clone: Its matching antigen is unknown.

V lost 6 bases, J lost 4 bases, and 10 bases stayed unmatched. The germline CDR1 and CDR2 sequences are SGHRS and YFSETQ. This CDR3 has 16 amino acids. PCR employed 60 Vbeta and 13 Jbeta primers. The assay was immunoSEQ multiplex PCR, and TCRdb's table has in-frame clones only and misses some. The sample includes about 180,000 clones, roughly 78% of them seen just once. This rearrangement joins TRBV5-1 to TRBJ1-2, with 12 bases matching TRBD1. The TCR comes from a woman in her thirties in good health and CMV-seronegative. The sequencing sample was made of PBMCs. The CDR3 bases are TGCGCCAGCACTAATCCGGGACAGGGGGCGAGCTATGGCTACACCTTC. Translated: CASTNPGQGASYGYTF.